Each of the 19 T cell receptor beta chains below was sequenced from the same sample in a study of blood T cell repertoires in COVID-19. The data were produced by immunoSEQ multiplex PCR, yet TCRdb's version contains in-frame clones alone and is incomplete. Altogether around 310,000 clones are present, nearly 90% being singletons, with the ten largest covering 0.95% to 1.3%. The sample was peripheral blood. These receptor sequences come from a woman aged 40 to 50 with COVID-19, enrolled during active disease.

The chain employs TRBV7-9 and TRBJ2-1, with 9 bases lining up with TRBD2. V was pared by 1 base and J by 3 bases, with 4 bases of the junction left unmatched. The CDR3 extends over 16 amino acids. Germline CDR1 and CDR2: SEHNR and FQNEAQ (reference sequence). The CDR3 sequence is CASSLGLAGFYNEQFF. CDR3 DNA: TGTGCCAGCAGCTTAGGGCTAGCGGGGTTCTACAATGAGCAGTTCTTC.

The V gene is TRBV19, the J gene TRBJ1-4, with D hard to call. The V and J ends lost 1 base and 3 bases respectively, with 12 bases between them. CDR1 is LNHDA, CDR2 SQIVND, per germline (reference sequence). The CDR3 has 16 amino acids. CDR3 residues: CASSIAKNSPNEKLFF. CDR3 nucleotide sequence: TGTGCCAGTAGTATAGCAAAGAACAGCCCTAATGAAAAACTGTTTTTT.

This chain connects TRBV7-8 to TRBJ2-7; the match to TRBD1 covers 9 bases. V shed 3 bases, J shed 7 bases, and the junction held 13 bases outside the gene matches. The germline V gene has CDR1 SGHVS and CDR2 FQNEAQ. CDR3 size: 16 residues. CDR3 residues: CASSFGSLQGAGEQYF. CDR3 nucleotides: TGTGCCAGCAGCTTCGGCTCGCTACAGGGGGCTGGTGAGCAGTACTTC.

This clone was detected only once. The V call is TRBV28, the J call TRBJ2-5; perhaps TRBD2 as D (5 bases). This CDR3 contains 16 residues. V was cut by 6 bases and J by 5 bases, with 22 bases left in between. Germline V gene lookup returns CDR1 MDHEN and CDR2 SYDVKM. CDR3 loop: CASRPISWTPGETQYF. As DNA, the CDR3 is TGTGCCAGCAGGCCGATTTCGTGGACTCCCGGGGAGACCCAGTACTTC.

The genes are TRBV19 and TRBJ1-6, with D possibly matching TRBD1 (6 bases). Germline CDR1 and CDR2: LNHDA and SQIVND (reference sequence). V was clipped by 3 bases and J by 6 bases, with 27 bases between them. The length of the CDR3 is 20 residues. The CDR3 is CASSIVGGTSPGRRNSPLHF. CDR3 DNA sequence: TGTGCCAGTAGTATCGTGGGTGGGACATCACCCGGTAGACGTAATTCACCCCTCCACTTT. The full variable domain, completed using reference TRBV19 and TRBJ1-6, is DGGITQSPKYLFRKEGQNVTLSCEQNLNHDAMYWYRQDPGQGLRLIYYSQIVNDFQKGDIAEGYSVSREKKESFPLTVTSAQKNPTAFYLCASSIVGGTSPGRRNSPLHFGNGTRLTVT.

The chain uses TRBV28 and TRBJ1-1, with D perhaps matching TRBD1 (5 bases). V was trimmed by 2 bases and J by 1 base, leaving 11 bases between them. Germline V CDR1 and CDR2: MDHEN, SYDVKM. The CDR3 has 15 residues. The CDR3 region has the DNA TGTGCCAGCAGTTTAGAAAGGGGATGGAACACTGAAGCTTTCTTT. Translation gives CASSLERGWNTEAFF.

The V call is TRBV6-5, the J call TRBJ1-6; D uncertain. Germline V lookup: CDR1 MNHEY, CDR2 SVGAGI. The V end was cut by 4 bases, the J end by 15 bases, with 25 bases between. The CDR3 runs to 16 residues. CDR3 loop: CASSSRGTGNSILLHF. The CDR3 bases are TGTGCCAGCAGTTCTCGGGGTACGGGGAATTCGATCCTCCTCCACTTT.

Remarks on this clone: Other DNA sequences in the sample encode the same CDR3. The rearrangement uses TRBV5-4 and TRBJ1-2, with 7 bases lining up with TRBD1. Germline V lookup: CDR1 SGHNT, CDR2 YYREEE (reference sequence). Unmatched junction bases numbered 1, after V lost 0 bases and J lost 2 bases. The CDR3 sequence is 14 residues long. The CDR3 here is CASSLGQGNYGYTF. CDR3 nucleotide sequence: TGTGCCAGCAGCTTGGGACAGGGAAACTATGGCTACACCTTC. The entire variable domain, with the rest obtained from reference TRBV5-4 and TRBJ1-2, is as follows: ETGVTQSPTHLIKTRGQQVTLRCSSQSGHNTVSWYQQALGQGPQFIFQYYREEENGRGNFPPRFSGLQFPNYSSELNVNALELDDSALYLCASSLGQGNYGYTFGSGTRLTVV.

The V and J genes are TRBV9 and TRBJ1-2; TRBD1 matches at 8 bases. The CDR3 totals 14 residues. Germline values: CDR1 SGDLS, CDR2 YYNGEE. V shed 4 bases and J 4 bases; nucleotides not matched to a gene: 6. This CDR3 is CASSTRDRTYGYTF. DNA of the CDR3: TGTGCCAGCAGCACAAGGGACAGGACCTATGGCTACACCTTC. The full variable domain, completed using reference TRBV9 and TRBJ1-2, is DSGVTQTPKHLITATGQRVTLRCSPRSGDLSVYWYQQSLDQGLQFLIQYYNGEERAKGNILERFSAQQFPDLHSELNLSSLELGDSALYFCASSTRDRTYGYTFGSGTRLTVV.

This clone has only a few counts. The chain joins TRBV5-1 to TRBJ1-4; 7 nucleotides align to TRBD1. The V gene's germline CDR1 is SGHRS and CDR2 YFSETQ. The CDR3 sequence is 14 residues long. The trim removed 3 bases at V and 3 bases at J, leaving 2 bases unmatched. CDR3 sequence (DNA): TGCGCCAGCAGCTCCGGGACAGCTAATGAAAAACTGTTTTTT. Amino acids: CASSSGTANEKLFF.

The rearrangement joins TRBV28 to TRBJ1-6; D perhaps matches TRBD1 (5 bases). The CDR3 is 16 residues long. Trimming removed 2 bases from V and 7 bases from J, with 15 bases in between. The germline V gene has CDR1 MDHEN and CDR2 SYDVKM. The CDR3, as DNA: TGTGCCAGCAGTTTAAACGGGGGGAGAGGGAATTCACCCCTCCACTTT. Translating it yields CASSLNGGRGNSPLHF.

The J gene is TRBJ2-1, the V gene TRBV25-1; TRBD2 aligns across 8 bases. Trimming at V came to 5 bases and at J to 4 bases, leaving 10 bases not matched to a gene. Per germline, CDR1 MGHDK and CDR2 SYGVNS. The CDR3 spans 16 residues. The CDR3 loop reads CASSTGTSGDYNEQFF. The CDR3 DNA is TGTGCCAGCAGTACCGGTACTAGCGGAGATTACAATGAGCAGTTCTTC.

The rearrangement uses TRBV27 and TRBJ2-1; the match to TRBD2 covers 7 bases. Looked up from germline, CDR1 is MNHEY and CDR2 is SMNVEV (reference sequence). J lost 1 base, V lost 4 bases, and 7 bases had no gene match. The CDR3 totals 16 residues. CDR3 in amino acids: CASSSSAGESYNEQFF. CDR3 coding DNA: TGTGCCAGCAGTTCATCGGCGGGAGAATCCTACAATGAGCAGTTCTTC.

This clone has more than one count but fewer than ten. This chain links TRBV30 with TRBJ1-6; 7 nucleotides match TRBD1. With 5 bases clipped from V and 9 bases from J, the junction kept 16 bases outside the gene matches. CDR3 length: 16 amino acids. CDR1 is GTSNPN, CDR2 SVGIG, per germline (reference sequence). Here the CDR3 reads CAWGGLATGPSSPLHF. The CDR3 DNA is TGTGCCTGGGGCGGCTTAGCGACAGGGCCATCTTCACCCCTCCACTTT. Full variable domain (outside the CDR3, taken from reference TRBV30 and TRBJ1-6): SQTIHQWPATLVQPVGSPLSLECTVEGTSNPNLYWYRQAAGRGLQLLFYSVGIGQISSEVPQNLSASRPQDRQFILSSKKLLLSDSGFYLCAWGGLATGPSSPLHFGNGTRLTVT.

The V gene is TRBV15, the J gene TRBJ1-4; maybe TRBD1 (5 bases). Germline values: CDR1 LNHNV, CDR2 YYDKDF (reference sequence). V was trimmed by 5 bases and J by 7 bases, leaving 14 bases between them. This CDR3 is 14 amino acids long. The chain's CDR3 is CATSPAGSGEKLFF. CDR3 sequence (DNA): TGTGCCACCAGCCCCGCAGGGTCCGGTGAAAAACTGTTTTTT.

The rearrangement links TRBV24-1 to TRBJ1-5; the match to TRBD1 covers 10 bases. The CDR3 runs 16 residues. Per germline, CDR1 KGHDR and CDR2 SFDVKD. The trim removed 3 bases at V and 5 bases at J, leaving 6 bases unmatched. CDR3 protein: CATSDAGTGAHQPQHF. Written as DNA, the CDR3 is TGTGCCACCAGTGATGCTGGGACAGGGGCCCATCAGCCCCAGCATTTT.

The DNA of the CDR3 is TGTGCCAGCAGCGTAGCTGACAGCCGCTCCTACGAGCAGTACTTC. Protein sequence: CASSVADSRSYEQYF. The chain has TRBV9 and TRBJ2-7, with a tentative D call TRBD1 (5 bases). Per the germline V gene, CDR1 is SGDLS and CDR2 is YYNGEE. Trimming cost V 0 bases and J 0 bases, with 10 bases left between them. The CDR3 is 15 amino acids.

The J gene is TRBJ1-1, the V gene TRBV7-2; unclear D gene. The CDR3 has 15 amino acids. The ends were cut back, 1 base at V and 4 bases at J, with 13 bases in the middle. Per the germline V gene, CDR1 is SGHTA and CDR2 is FQGNSA. CDR3 loop: CASSLGSRRTTEAFF. The CDR3 DNA reads as TGTGCCAGCAGCTTAGGTAGCCGGAGGACCACTGAAGCTTTCTTT. The full variable domain, its missing parts supplied by reference TRBV7-2 and TRBJ1-1, is GAGVSQSPSNKVTEKGKDVELRCDPISGHTALYWYRQSLGQGLEFLIYFQGNSAPDKSGLPSDRFSAERTGGSVSTLTIQRTQQEDSAVYLCASSLGSRRTTEAFFGQGTRLTVV.

CDR3 nucleotide sequence: TGTGCCAGCAGTTTAGAGAGTAGGGGGCGGACTGAAGCTTTCTTT. It translates to CASSLESRGRTEAFF. The V and J genes are TRBV28 and TRBJ1-1; 7 nucleotides match TRBD1. The germline CDR1 and CDR2 sequences are MDHEN and SYDVKM. This CDR3 contains 15 residues. Unmatched junction bases numbered 8, after V lost 2 bases and J lost 5 bases.